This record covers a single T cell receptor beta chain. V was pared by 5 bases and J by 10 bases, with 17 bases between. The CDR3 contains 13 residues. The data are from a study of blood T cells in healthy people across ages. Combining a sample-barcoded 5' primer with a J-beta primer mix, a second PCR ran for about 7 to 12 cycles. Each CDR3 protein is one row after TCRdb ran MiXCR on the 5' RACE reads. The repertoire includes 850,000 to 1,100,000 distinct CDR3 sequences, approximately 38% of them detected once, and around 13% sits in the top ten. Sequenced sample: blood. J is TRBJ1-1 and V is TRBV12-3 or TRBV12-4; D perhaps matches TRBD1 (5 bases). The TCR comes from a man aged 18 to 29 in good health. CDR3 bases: TGTGCCAGCAGTGTACGGGGGGACGGTGGAGCTTTCTTT. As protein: CASSVRGDGGAFF.